The clone carrying this T cell receptor (beta chain) showed up just a few times. No antigen is known for it. This record comes from a study of T cells after yellow fever vaccination. A 5'RACE template-switching step, the method used to make TCR cDNA, added a universal primer site and UMIs. TCRdb ran MiXCR on the 5' RACE reads and lists one entry per CDR3 protein. This table holds hundreds of thousands of distinct CDR3 sequences, 19% found once. General study findings and limits: Subsequent to the booster, the majority of primary-vaccination clones reappeared (96% CD4, 88% CD8). A small proportion of clonotypes was detected in both the CD4 and CD8 compartments.

The V gene's germline CDR1 is LNHNV and CDR2 YYDKDF (reference sequence). The CDR3 extends over 14 amino acids. The junction had 5 bases not matched to a gene; V was cut back by 3 bases and J by 3 bases. The chain joins TRBV15 to TRBJ2-7; 7 bases agree with TRBD1. The origin of this receptor is a man between 25 and 39 years old who received the YFV17D yellow fever vaccine. Specimen: PBMCs, collected 15 days after the yellow fever booster vaccination. CDR3 amino acids: CATSSQRDSYEQYF. CDR3 DNA: TGTGCCACCAGCAGCCAACGGGACAGCTACGAGCAGTACTTC.